This entry lists 4 T cell receptor beta chains sequenced from one sample in a study of regulatory T cells in long-lasting Graves disease. Time point: newly diagnosed GD, antithyroid drugs for less than 3 months. Making the TCR library involved RNA that had been extracted from PBMCs. Both iRepertoire HTBI primers and Arm-PCR of CDR3 regions were used to build the TCR beta libraries. A single record per CDR3 protein comes from TCRdb applying MiXCR to the multiplex PCR reads. Seen here are approximately 230,000 distinct CDR3 sequences, about a sixth observed once, and the top ten hold roughly a fifth. This specimen consisted of peripheral blood mononuclear cells (PBMCs), obtained at new diagnosis, from a patient treated with antithyroid drugs. These receptors were taken from a female donor with Graves disease.

In regard to this clonotype: This probably arose from a read error, given a far larger clone one base away. V usage is TRBV7-2 and J usage is TRBJ1-4, with D possibly being TRBD1 (5 bases). The CDR3 covers 15 residues. The germline CDR1 and CDR2 sequences are SGHTA and FQGNSA. The CDR3 DNA reads TGTGCCAGCAGCTTCGGACAACCAACTGATGAAAAACTGTTTTTT. It translates to CASSFGQPTDEKLFF.

This clonotype was seen many times. The V and J genes are TRBV7-9 and TRBJ2-4; 7 bases are shared with TRBD2. The CDR3 extends over 17 amino acids. V dropped 4 bases and J dropped 5; count of bases not matched to a gene: 14. The germline V gene encodes CDR1 SEHNR and CDR2 FQNEAQ (reference sequence). The CDR3 coding sequence is TGTGCCAGCAGCTCACCACCTGGCGGGAGTGCCGAAAACATTCAGTACTTC. This encodes CASSSPPGGSAENIQYF.

The chain carries TRBV25-1 and TRBJ2-6, with no clear D. Germline loops: CDR1 MGHDK, CDR2 SYGVNS. CDR3 size: 15 residues. Trimming took 2 bases from V and 0 from J, leaving 5 bases between them. CDR3 nucleotide sequence: TGTGCCAGCAGTGAACAAAACTCTGGGGCCAACGTCCTGACTTTC. Translation gives CASSEQNSGANVLTF.

The chain recombines TRBV5-1 with TRBJ2-7; 10 positions agree with TRBD2. CDR3 length: 16 amino acids. Germline V gene lookup returns CDR1 SGHRS and CDR2 YFSETQ. V was pared by 4 bases and J by 4 bases, with 11 bases of the junction left unmatched. The CDR3 loop reads CASSPGGAGGNYEQYF. The CDR3 DNA sequence: TGCGCCAGCAGCCCGGGGGGAGCGGGAGGGAATTACGAGCAGTACTTC.